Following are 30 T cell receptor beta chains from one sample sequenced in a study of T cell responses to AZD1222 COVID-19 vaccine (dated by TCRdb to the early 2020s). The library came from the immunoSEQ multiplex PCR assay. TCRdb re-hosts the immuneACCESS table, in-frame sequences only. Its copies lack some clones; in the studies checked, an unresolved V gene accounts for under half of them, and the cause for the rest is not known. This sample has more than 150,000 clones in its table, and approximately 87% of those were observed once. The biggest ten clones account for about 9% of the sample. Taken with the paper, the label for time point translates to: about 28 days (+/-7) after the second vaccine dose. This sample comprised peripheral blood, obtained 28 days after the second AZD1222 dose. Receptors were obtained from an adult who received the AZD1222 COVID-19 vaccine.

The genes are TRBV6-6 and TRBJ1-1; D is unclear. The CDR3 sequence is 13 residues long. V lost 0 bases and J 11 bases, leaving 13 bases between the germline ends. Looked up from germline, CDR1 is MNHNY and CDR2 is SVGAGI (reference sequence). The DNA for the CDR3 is TGTGCCAGCAGTTACTCTCCTGGAACAGAGGCTTTCTTT. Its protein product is CASSYSPGTEAFF.

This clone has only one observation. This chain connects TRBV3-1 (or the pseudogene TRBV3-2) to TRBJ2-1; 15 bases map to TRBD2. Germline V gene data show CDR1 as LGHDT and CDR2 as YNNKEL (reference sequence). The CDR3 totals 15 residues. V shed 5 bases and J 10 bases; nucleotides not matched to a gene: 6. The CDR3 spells CASSTGLAGGREQFF. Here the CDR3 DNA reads TGTGCCAGCAGCACGGGACTAGCGGGGGGCAGGGAGCAGTTCTTC.

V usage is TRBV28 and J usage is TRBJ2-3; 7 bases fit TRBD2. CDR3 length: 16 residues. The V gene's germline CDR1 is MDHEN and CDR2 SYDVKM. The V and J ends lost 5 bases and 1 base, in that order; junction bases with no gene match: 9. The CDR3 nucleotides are TGTGCCAGCAGTGCCCCGGCGGGAGTGGGCACAGATACGCAGTATTTT. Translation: CASSAPAGVGTDTQYF.

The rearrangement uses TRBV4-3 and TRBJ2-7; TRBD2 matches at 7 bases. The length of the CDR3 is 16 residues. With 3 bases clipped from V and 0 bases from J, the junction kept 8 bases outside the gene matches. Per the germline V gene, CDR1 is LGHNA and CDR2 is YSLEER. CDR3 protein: CASSHRWGGSSYEQYF. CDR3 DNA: TGCGCCAGCAGCCACAGGTGGGGCGGGAGCTCCTACGAGCAGTACTTC.

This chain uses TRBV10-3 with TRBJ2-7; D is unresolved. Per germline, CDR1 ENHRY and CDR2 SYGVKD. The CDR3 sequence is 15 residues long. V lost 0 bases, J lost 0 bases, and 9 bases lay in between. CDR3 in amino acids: CAISESTRLSYEQYF. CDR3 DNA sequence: TGTGCCATCAGTGAGTCGACTCGCCTCTCCTACGAGCAGTACTTC.

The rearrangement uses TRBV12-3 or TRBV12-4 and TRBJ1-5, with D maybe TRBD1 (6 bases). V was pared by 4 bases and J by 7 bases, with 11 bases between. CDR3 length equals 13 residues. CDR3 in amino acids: CASSYTGRQPQHF. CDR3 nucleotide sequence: TGTGCCAGCAGTTATACAGGGCGCCAGCCCCAGCATTTT.

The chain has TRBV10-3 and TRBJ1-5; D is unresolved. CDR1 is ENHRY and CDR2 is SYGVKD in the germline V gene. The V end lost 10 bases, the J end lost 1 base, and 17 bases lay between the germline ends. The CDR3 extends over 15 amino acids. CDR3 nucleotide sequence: TGTGCCACCCTCTCAGACATCCTGAGCAATCAGCCCCAGCATTTT. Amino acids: CATLSDILSNQPQHF.

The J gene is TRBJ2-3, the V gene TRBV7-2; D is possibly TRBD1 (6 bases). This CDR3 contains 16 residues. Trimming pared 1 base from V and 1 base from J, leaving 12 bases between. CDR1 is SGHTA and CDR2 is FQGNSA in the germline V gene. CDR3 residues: CASSLVIQGGTDTQYF. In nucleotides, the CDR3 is TGTGCCAGCAGCTTAGTGATACAGGGCGGCACAGATACGCAGTATTTT.

Here the CDR3 DNA reads TGTGCCAGCAGTCCGCGGACTAGCGGGAGCTTGGAGCTGTTTTTT. As protein: CASSPRTSGSLELFF. The chain recombines TRBV27 with TRBJ2-2; TRBD2 agrees at 13 bases. With 5 bases clipped from V and 10 bases from J, the junction kept 7 bases outside the gene matches. This CDR3 has 15 residues. Germline CDR1 reads MNHEY; CDR2 reads SMNVEV (reference sequence).

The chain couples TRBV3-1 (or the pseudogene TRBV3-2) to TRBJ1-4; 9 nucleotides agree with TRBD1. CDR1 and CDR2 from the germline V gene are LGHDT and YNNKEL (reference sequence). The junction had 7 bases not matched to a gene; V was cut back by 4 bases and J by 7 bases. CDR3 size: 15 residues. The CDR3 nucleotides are TGTGCCAGCAGCCTTCCGGGACAGGGAACTGAAAAACTGTTTTTT. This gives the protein CASSLPGQGTEKLFF.

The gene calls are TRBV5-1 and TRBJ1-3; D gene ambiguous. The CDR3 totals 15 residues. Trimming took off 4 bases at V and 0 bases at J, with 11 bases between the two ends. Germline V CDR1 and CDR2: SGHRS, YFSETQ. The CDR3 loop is CASSAGVSSGNTIYF. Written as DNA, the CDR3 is TGCGCCAGCAGCGCTGGGGTGTCCTCTGGAAACACCATATATTTT.

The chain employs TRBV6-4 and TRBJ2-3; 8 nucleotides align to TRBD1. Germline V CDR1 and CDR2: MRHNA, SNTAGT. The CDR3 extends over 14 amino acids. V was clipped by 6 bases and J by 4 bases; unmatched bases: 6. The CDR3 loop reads CASSSTGGADTQYF. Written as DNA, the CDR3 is TGTGCCAGCAGCTCTACAGGGGGAGCAGATACGCAGTATTTT.

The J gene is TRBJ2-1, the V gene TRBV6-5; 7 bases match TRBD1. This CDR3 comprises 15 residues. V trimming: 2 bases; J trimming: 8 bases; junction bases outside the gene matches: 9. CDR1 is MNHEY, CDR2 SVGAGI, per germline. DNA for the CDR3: TGTGCCAGCAGTTACGGGACAGCACGGTTGGATGAGCAGTTCTTC. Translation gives CASSYGTARLDEQFF.

The CDR3 DNA reads as TGCGCCAGCAGTCAATCGGAACAGCGCTTAAACTATGGCTACACCTTC. Its translation is CASSQSEQRLNYGYTF. The chain carries TRBV23-1 and TRBJ1-2; D remains ambiguous. TRBV23-1 carries the ORF label, with uncertain function. CDR3 length: 16 amino acids. The ends were cut back, 0 bases at V and 2 bases at J, with 13 bases in the middle.

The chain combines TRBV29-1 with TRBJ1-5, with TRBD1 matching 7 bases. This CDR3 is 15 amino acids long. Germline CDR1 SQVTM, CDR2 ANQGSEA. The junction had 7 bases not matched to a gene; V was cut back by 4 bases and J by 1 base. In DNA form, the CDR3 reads TGCAGCGTTGGAGGGGGCAGGGGGAGCAATCAGCCCCAGCATTTT. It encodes CSVGGGRGSNQPQHF.

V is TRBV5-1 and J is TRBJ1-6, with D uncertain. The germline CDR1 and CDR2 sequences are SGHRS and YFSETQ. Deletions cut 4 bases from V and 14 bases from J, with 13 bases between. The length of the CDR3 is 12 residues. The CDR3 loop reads CASSVDRVALHF. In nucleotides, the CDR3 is TGCGCCAGCAGCGTGGACCGGGTGGCCCTCCACTTT. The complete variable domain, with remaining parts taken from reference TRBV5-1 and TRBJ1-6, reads KAGVTQTPRYLIKTRGQQVTLSCSPISGHRSVSWYQQTPGQGLQFLFEYFSETQRNKGNFPGRFSGRQFSNSRSEMNVSTLELGDSALYLCASSVDRVALHFGNGTRLTVT.

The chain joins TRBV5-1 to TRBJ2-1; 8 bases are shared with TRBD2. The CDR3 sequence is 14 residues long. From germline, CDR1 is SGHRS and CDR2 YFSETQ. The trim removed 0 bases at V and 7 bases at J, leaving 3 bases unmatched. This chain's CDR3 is CASSLVPSGNEQFF. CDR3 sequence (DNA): TGCGCCAGCAGCTTGGTGCCTAGCGGGAATGAGCAGTTCTTC.

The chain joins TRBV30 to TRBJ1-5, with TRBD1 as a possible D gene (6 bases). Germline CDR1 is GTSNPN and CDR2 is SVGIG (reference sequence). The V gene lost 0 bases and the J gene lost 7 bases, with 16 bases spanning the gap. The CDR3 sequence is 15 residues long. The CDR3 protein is CAWSVSRGAAQPQHF. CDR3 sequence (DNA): TGTGCCTGGAGTGTGAGCAGGGGCGCCGCCCAGCCCCAGCATTTT.

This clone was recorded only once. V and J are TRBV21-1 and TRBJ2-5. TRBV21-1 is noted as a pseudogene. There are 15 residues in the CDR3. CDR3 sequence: CASSKGGRTQETQYF. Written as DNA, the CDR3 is TGTGCCAGCAGCAAAGGGGGACGGACACAAGAGACCCAGTACTTC.

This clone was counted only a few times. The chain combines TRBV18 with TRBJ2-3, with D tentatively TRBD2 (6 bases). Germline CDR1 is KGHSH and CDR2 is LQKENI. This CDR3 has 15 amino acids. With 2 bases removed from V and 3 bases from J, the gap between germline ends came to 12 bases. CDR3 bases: TGTGCCAGCTCACCAGGAGGGGCCGAGACAGATACGCAGTATTTT. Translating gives CASSPGGAETDTQYF.

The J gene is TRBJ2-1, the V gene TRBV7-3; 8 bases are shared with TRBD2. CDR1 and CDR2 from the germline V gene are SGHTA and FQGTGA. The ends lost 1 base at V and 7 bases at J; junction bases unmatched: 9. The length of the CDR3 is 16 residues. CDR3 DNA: TGTGCCAGCAGCTTAAAACCCAGCGGGAGCGCGAATGAGCAGTTCTTC. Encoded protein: CASSLKPSGSANEQFF.

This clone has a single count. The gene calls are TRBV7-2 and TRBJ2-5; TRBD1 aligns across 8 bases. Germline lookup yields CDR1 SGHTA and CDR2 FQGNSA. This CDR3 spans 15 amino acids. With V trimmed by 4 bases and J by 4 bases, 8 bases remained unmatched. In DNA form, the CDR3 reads TGTGCCAGCAGCTCGGGACAGGAAAGGGGAGAGACCCAGTACTTC. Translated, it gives CASSSGQERGETQYF. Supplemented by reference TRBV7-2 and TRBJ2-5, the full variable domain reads GAGVSQSPSNKVTEKGKDVELRCDPISGHTALYWYRQSLGQGLEFLIYFQGNSAPDKSGLPSDRFSAERTGGSVSTLTIQRTQQEDSAVYLCASSSGQERGETQYFGPGTRLLVL.

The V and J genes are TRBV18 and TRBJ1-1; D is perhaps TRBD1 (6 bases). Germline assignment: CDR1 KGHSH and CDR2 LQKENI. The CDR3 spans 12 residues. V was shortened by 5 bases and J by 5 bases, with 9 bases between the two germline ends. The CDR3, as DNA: TGTGCCAGCTCAGGGGGCAGGACTGAAGCTTTCTTT. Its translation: CASSGGRTEAFF.

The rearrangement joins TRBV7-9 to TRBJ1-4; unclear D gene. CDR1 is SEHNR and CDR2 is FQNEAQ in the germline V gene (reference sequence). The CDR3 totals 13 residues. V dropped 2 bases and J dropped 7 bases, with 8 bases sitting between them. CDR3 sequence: CASSLMLSEKLFF. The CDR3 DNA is TGTGCCAGCAGCTTAATGTTGTCTGAAAAACTGTTTTTT. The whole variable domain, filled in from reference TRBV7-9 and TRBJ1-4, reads DTGVSQNPRHKITKRGQNVTFRCDPISEHNRLYWYRQTLGQGPEFLTYFQNEAQLEKSRLLSDRFSAERPKGSFSTLEIQRTEQGDSAMYLCASSLMLSEKLFFGSGTQLSVL.

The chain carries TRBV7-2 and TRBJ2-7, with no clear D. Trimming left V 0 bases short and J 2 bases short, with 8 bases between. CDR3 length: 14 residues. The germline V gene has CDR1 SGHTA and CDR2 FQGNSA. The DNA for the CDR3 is TGTGCCAGCAGCTTAGCTACGCAGACCTACGAGCAGTACTTC. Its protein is CASSLATQTYEQYF.

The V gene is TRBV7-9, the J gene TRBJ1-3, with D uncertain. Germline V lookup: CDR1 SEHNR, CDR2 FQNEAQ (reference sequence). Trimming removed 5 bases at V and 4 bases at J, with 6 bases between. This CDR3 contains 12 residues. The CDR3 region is CASSRGGNTIYF. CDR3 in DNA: TGTGCCAGCAGCCGCGGGGGAAACACCATATATTTT.

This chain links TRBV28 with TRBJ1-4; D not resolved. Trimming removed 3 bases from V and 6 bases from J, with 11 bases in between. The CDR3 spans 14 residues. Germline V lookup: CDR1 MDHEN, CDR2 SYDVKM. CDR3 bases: TGTGCCAGCAGTTTCTTGAGTAAGGATGAAAAACTGTTTTTT. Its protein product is CASSFLSKDEKLFF.

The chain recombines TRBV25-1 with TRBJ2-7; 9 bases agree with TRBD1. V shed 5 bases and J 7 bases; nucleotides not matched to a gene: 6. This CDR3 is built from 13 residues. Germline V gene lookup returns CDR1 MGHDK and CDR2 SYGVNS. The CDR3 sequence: CASSPGTGYEQYF. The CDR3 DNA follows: TGTGCCAGCAGTCCCGGGACAGGGTATGAGCAGTACTTC.

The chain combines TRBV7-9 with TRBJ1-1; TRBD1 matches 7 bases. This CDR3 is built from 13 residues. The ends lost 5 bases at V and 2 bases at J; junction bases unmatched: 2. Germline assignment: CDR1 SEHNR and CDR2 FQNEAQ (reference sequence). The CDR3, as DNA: TGTGCCAGCAGCGGGACAGTTAACACTGAAGCTTTCTTT. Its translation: CASSGTVNTEAFF.

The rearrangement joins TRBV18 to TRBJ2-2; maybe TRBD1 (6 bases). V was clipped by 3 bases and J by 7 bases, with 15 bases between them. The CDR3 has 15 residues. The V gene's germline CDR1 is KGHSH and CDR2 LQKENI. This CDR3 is CASSPRQAVIGELFF. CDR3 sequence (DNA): TGTGCCAGCTCACCTAGACAGGCTGTTATCGGGGAGCTGTTTTTT. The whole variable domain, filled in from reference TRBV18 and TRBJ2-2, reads NAGVMQNPRHLVRRRGQEARLRCSPMKGHSHVYWYRQLPEEGLKFMVYLQKENIIDESGMPKERFSAEFPKEGPSILRIQQVVRGDSAAYFCASSPRQAVIGELFFGEGSRLTVL.